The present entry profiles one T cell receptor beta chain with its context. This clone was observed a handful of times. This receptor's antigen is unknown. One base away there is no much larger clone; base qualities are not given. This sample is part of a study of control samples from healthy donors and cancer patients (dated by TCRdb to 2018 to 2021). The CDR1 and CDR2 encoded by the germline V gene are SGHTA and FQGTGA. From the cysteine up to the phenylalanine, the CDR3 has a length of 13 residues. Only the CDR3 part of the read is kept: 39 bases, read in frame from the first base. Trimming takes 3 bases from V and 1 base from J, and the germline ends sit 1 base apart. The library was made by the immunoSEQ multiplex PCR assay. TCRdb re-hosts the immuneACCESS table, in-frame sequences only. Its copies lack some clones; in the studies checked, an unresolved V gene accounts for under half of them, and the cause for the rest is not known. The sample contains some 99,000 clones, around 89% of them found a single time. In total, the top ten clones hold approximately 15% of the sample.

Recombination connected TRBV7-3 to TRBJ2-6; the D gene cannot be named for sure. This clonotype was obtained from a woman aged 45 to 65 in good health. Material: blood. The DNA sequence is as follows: TGTGCCAGCAGCTTTTCTGGGGCCAACGTCCTGACTTTC. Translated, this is CASSFSGANVLTF.